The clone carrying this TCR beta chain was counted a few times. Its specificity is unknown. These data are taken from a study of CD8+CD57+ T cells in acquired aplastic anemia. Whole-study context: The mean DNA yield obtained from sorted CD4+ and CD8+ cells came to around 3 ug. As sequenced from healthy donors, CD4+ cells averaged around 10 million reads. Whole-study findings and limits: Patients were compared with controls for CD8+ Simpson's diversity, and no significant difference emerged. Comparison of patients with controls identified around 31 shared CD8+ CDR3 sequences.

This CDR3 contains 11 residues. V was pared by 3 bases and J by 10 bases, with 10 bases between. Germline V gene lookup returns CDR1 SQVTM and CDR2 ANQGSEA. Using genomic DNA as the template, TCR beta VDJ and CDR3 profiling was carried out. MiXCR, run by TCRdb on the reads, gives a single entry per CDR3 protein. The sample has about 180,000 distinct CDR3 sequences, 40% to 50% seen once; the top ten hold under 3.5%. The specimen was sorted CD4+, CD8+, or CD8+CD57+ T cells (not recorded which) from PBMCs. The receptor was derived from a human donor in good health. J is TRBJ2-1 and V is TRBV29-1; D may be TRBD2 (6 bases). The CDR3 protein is CSVDWGEEQFF. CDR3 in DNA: TGCAGCGTTGATTGGGGGGAGGAGCAGTTCTTC.